This passage covers 10 T cell receptor beta chains from one sample sequenced in a study of vaccination and CD4 T cells after COVID-19. Regarding time point: late sampling 161 to 241 days after vaccination in three convalescent patients. TCRdb used MiXCR to reprocess the PCR reads, holding one entry per CDR3 protein. The sample includes about 40,000 distinct CDR3 sequences, more than 35% of them seen just once. The material sequenced was CD4+ T cells from blood, taken about 7 months after SARS-CoV-2 vaccination. These receptors came from a human donor who had recovered from COVID-19.

This clonotype was counted only a few times. The chain combines TRBV6-1 with TRBJ2-6; 9 nucleotides agree with TRBD2. CDR3 length equals 18 residues. With 6 bases clipped from V and 2 bases from J, the junction kept 11 bases outside the gene matches. In germline, CDR1 is MNHNS, CDR2 SASEGT. In nucleotides, the CDR3 is TGTGCCAGCAGGGCGGGAGGGCCTTTCCGCACTGGGGCCAACGTCCTGACTTTC. Its protein product is CASRAGGPFRTGANVLTF.

This clonotype has only a few counts. The rearrangement links TRBV12-3 or TRBV12-4 to TRBJ1-2, with D hard to call. The V gene lost 4 bases and the J gene lost 0 bases, with 3 bases spanning the gap. The CDR3 loop spans 12 amino acids. CDR3 protein: CASSSSNYGYTF. CDR3 bases: TGTGCCAGCAGTTCCTCTAACTATGGCTACACCTTC.

The chain has TRBV6-1 and TRBJ1-5, with no clear D. The CDR3 has 13 residues. V shed 8 bases and J shed 1 base, with 9 bases lying between them. The V gene's germline CDR1 is MNHNS and CDR2 SASEGT. CDR3 sequence: CASVLDSNQPQHF. CDR3 nucleotide sequence: TGTGCCAGCGTTCTAGACAGCAATCAGCCCCAGCATTTT.

This clonotype was seen only a few times. The J gene is TRBJ2-1, the V gene TRBV27; 11 nucleotides agree with TRBD2. The germline V gene encodes CDR1 MNHEY and CDR2 SMNVEV (reference sequence). This CDR3 comprises 16 residues. V dropped 7 bases and J dropped 10; count of bases not matched to a gene: 15. CDR3 sequence (DNA): TGTGCCAGCACCAATATTGGGACTAGCGGTCCCAGGGAGCAGTTCTTC. It yields the protein CASTNIGTSGPREQFF.

A few counts support this clonotype. The chain employs TRBV11-2 and TRBJ2-3, with 8 nucleotides matching TRBD1. J gave up 10 bases and V 3 bases, and 6 bases lay outside the gene matches. CDR1 and CDR2 from the germline V gene are SGHAT and FQNNGV. CDR3 length: 13 amino acids. The CDR3 DNA reads as TGTGCCAGCAGCTTCCAGGGGGCCGGTGCGCAGTATTTT. Protein: CASSFQGAGAQYF.

V is TRBV6-5 and J is TRBJ1-1; D might be TRBD1 (6 bases). Germline V gives CDR1 MNHEY, CDR2 SVGAGI. V gave up 2 bases and J gave up 4 bases, with 8 bases separating them. This CDR3 region has 13 residues. In DNA form, the CDR3 reads TGTGCCAGCAGTTACGGGGGGCTCACTGAAGCTTTCTTT. Translating gives CASSYGGLTEAFF.

In its sample, this clonotype was seen a few times. This chain joins TRBV6-1 and TRBJ2-7, with D maybe TRBD2 (6 bases). The CDR3 length is 13 residues. Deletions cut 6 bases from V and 11 bases from J, with 20 bases between. Looked up from germline, CDR1 is MNHNS and CDR2 is SASEGT. CDR3 amino acids: CASRDYDKLREYF. DNA of the CDR3: TGTGCCAGCAGGGACTACGATAAGCTCCGGGAGTACTTC.

This clonotype has a handful of counts. This rearrangement joins TRBV7-3 to TRBJ2-3; TRBD2 matches 11 bases. The CDR3 spans 20 residues. CDR1 and CDR2 (germline): SGHTA, FQGTGA. V shed 0 bases, J shed 4 bases, and the junction held 15 bases outside the gene matches. The CDR3: CASSLTAADLAGGEADTQYF. CDR3 DNA sequence: TGTGCCAGCAGCTTAACTGCAGCGGACCTAGCGGGAGGTGAAGCAGATACGCAGTATTTT.

This clonotype has a count of ten or more. The chain carries TRBV21-1 and TRBJ2-5; no DNA check was done on the table's D call, TRBD1. TRBV21-1 is a pseudogene locus. The CDR3 covers 16 residues. This CDR3 reads CASSKALTGGAETQYF. DNA of the CDR3: TGTGCCAGCAGCAAAGCGCTCACAGGGGGCGCAGAGACCCAGTACTTC.

This clonotype was counted between two and nine times. The genes are TRBV7-9 and TRBJ2-5; D unclear. The CDR3 is made up of 14 amino acids. Germline loops: CDR1 SEHNR, CDR2 FQNEAQ (reference sequence). With 1 base removed from V and 3 bases from J, the gap between germline ends came to 9 bases. The CDR3 loop is CASSLVRREETQYF. The CDR3 DNA is TGTGCCAGCAGCTTAGTGCGCCGGGAAGAGACCCAGTACTTC.